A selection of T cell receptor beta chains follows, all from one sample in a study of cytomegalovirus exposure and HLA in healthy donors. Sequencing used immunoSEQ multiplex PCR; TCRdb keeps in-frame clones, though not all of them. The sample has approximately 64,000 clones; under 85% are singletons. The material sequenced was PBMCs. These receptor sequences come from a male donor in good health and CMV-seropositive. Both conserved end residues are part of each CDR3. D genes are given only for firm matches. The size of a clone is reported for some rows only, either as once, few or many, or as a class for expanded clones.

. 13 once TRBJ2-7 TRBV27 TGTGCCAGCAGTCCCACAGGGTATGGCGAGCAGTACTTC CASSPTGYGEQYF
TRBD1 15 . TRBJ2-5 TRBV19 TGTGCCAGTAGTTCGACAGGGTCCCGCCAAGAGACCCAGTACTTC CASSSTGSRQETQYF
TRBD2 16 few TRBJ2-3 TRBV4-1 TGCGCCAGCAGCCAAGAGGGACGGGGGGGCACAGATACGCAGTATTTT CASSQEGRGGTDTQYF
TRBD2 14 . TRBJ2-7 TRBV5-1 TGCGCCAGCAGCTTGGCTAGCGGGACTAGGGAGCAGTACTTC CASSLASGTREQYF
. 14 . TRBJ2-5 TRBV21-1 TGTGCCAGCAGCGCCCGATCGGGGGGGGAGACCCAGTACTTC CASSARSGGETQYF
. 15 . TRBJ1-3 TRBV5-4 TGTGCCAGCAGCTCACGGGGGGACGTGGTGCGTCCCATATATTTT CASSSRGDVVRPIYF
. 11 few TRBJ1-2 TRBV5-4 TGTGCCAGCAGCTCGGTTTATGGCTACACCTTC CASSSVYGYTF
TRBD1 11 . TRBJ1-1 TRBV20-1 TGCAGTGCGGAGGGGGCTAAGGGAGCTTTCTTT CSAEGAKGAFF
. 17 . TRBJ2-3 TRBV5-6 TGTGCCAGCAGCAGCCTGGGACTCCGGAAAGGTACAGATACGCAGTATTTT CASSSLGLRKGTDTQYF
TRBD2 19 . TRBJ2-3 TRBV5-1 TGCGCCAGCAGCCGGCTAGGTCCTAGCGGGGGGGCTAGCACAGATACGCAGTATTTT CASSRLGPSGGASTDTQYF
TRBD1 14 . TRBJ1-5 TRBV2 TGTGCCAGCAGTGAGGGACAGGGGTATCAGCCCCAGCATTTT CASSEGQGYQPQHF
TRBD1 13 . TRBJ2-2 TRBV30 TGTGCCTGGACCTGGACAGGCACCGGGGAGCTGTTTTTT CAWTWTGTGELFF
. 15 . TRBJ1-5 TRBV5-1 TGCGCCAGCAGCAAAGCAAGCGGTGGCAATCAGCCCCAGCATTTT CASSKASGGNQPQHF
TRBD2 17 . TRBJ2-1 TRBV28 TGTGCCAGCAGTTTCCGCCCCGGGACTAGGGCTTCGAATGAGCAGTTCTTC CASSFRPGTRASNEQFF
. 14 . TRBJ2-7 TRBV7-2 TGTGCCAGCAGCTTAGGTGGACACCTCTACGAGCAGTACTTC CASSLGGHLYEQYF
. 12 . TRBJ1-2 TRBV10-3 TGTGCCATCAGGGATTCCGCGGGGGGCTACACCTTC CAIRDSAGGYTF
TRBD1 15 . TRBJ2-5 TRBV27 TGTGCCAGCAGGGGGGTTGGGACAGGGAAAGAGACCCAGTACTTC CASRGVGTGKETQYF
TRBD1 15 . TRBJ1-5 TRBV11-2 TGTGCCAGCAGCCCCGGGACAGGTTGGAATCAGCCCCAGCATTTT CASSPGTGWNQPQHF
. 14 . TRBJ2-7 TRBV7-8 TGTGCCAGCAGCTTAGCTGGCGGGCGGTACGAGCAGTACTTC CASSLAGGRYEQYF
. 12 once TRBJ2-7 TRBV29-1 TGCAGCGTTGAAGATGGCAGCTACGAGCAGTACTTC CSVEDGSYEQYF
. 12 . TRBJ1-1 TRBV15 TGTGCCACCAGCGCGGGTTACACTGAAGCTTTCTTT CATSAGYTEAFF
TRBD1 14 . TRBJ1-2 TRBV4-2 TGTGCCAGCAGCCTTTCAGGGGGCGCAGGAGGCTACACCTTC CASSLSGGAGGYTF
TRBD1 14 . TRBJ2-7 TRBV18 TGTGCCAGCTCACCCAGGACAGGGGGAGACGAGCAGTACTTC CASSPRTGGDEQYF
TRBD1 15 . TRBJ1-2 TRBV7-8 TGTGCCAGCAGCTTGCAGGGACAGGGCCACTATGGCTACACCTTC CASSLQGQGHYGYTF
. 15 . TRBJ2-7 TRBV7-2 TGTGCCAGCAGCCCTCTGGTTTCGGTGACCTACGAGCAGTACTTC CASSPLVSVTYEQYF
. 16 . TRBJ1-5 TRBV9 TGTGCCAGCAGCCTTCAGGGTTTCTATAGCAATCAGCCCCAGCATTTT CASSLQGFYSNQPQHF
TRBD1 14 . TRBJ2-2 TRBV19 TGTGCCAGTTGGGGACAGCTGAACACCGGGGAGCTGTTTTTT CASWGQLNTGELFF
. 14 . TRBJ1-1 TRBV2 TGTGCCAGCAGTCCGGAGGTTGGAGCGGGTAAGGCTTTCTTT CASSPEVGAGKAFF
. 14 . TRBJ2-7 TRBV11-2 TGTGCCAGCAGCTTAGCGCCAGGGAACTACGAGCAGTACTTC CASSLAPGNYEQYF
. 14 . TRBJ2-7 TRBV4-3 TGCGCCAGCAGCCCCGCCTCCTCGGTCGTCGAGCAGTACTTC CASSPASSVVEQYF
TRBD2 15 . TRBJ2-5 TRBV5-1 TGCGCCAGCAGCTCCTCGGGGGGTGAACAAGAGACCCAGTACTTC CASSSSGGEQETQYF
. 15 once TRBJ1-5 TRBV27 TGTGCCAGCAGGCGCGGGGGTCCAAGCAATCAGCCCCAGCATTTT CASRRGGPSNQPQHF
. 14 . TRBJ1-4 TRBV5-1 TGCGCCAGCAGCTTGACAGGTGGTAATGAAAAACTGTTTTTT CASSLTGGNEKLFF
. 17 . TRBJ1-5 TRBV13 TGTGCCAGCAGCTTAGGGACAGTTGGGAAGAGCAATCAGCCCCAGCATTTT CASSLGTVGKSNQPQHF
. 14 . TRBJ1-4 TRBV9 TGTGCCAGCAGCGTCAACGCGGGTAGTGAAAAACTGTTTTTT CASSVNAGSEKLFF
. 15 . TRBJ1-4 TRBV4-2 TGTGCCAGCAGCCCCCGAGGGGGTAATGGTGAAAAACTGTTTTTT CASSPRGGNGEKLFF
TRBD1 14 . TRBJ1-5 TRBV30 TGTGCCTGGACCGACAGGGGGCGAAGTCAGCCCCAGCATTTT CAWTDRGRSQPQHF
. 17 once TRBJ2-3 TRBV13 TGTGCCAGCAGCCCCAGCCCGGGACTGGTGGTCCCAGATACGCAGTATTTT CASSPSPGLVVPDTQYF
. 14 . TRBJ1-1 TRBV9 TGTGCCAGCACCGGGGGGGGGCCCGGGGCTGAAGCTTTCTTT CASTGGGPGAEAFF
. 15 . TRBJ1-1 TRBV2 TGTGCCAGCAGGAGGGGGACGAGTCAGAACACTGAAGCTTTCTTT CASRRGTSQNTEAFF
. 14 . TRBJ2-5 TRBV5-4 TGTGCCAGCAGCTTGGGTTGGACAGAAGAGACCCAGTACTTC CASSLGWTEETQYF
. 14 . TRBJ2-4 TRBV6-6 TGTGCCACCCGGGCAGGGAAGGACAAAAACATTCAGTACTTC CATRAGKDKNIQYF
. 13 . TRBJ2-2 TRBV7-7 TGTGCCAGCAGCCATGGAGAAACCGGGGAGCTGTTTTTT CASSHGETGELFF
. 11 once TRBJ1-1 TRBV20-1 TGCAGTGCTACAGGGCTGGGTGAAGCTTTCTTT CSATGLGEAFF
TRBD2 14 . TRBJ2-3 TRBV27 TGTGCCAGCAGTTTAGCCCTAGCGGTAGATACGCAGTATTTT CASSLALAVDTQYF
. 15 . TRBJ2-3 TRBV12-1 TGTGCCAGCAGCTTTGGGGGGCAAGTAGGAGATACGCAGTATTTT CASSFGGQVGDTQYF
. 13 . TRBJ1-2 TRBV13 TGTGCCAGCAGCTTAGAGGGGGAGTATGGCTACACCTTC CASSLEGEYGYTF
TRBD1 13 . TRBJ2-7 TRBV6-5 TGTGCCAGCAGTACAGGGGTTCTCTACGAGCAGTACTTC CASSTGVLYEQYF
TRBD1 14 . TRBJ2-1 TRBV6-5 TGTGCCAGCGGGGGGACAGGGCCCTACAATGAGCAGTTCTTC CASGGTGPYNEQFF
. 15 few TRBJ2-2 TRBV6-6 TGTGCCAGCACCCTCAGGCGATCGAACACCGGGGAGCTGTTTTTT CASTLRRSNTGELFF
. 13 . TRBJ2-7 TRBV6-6 TGTGCCAGCAGTTACGTGGAGGGCTACGAGCAGTACTTC CASSYVEGYEQYF
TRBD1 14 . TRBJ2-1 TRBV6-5 TGTGCCAGCAGTTACTCGGGACAGGGGTATGAGCAGTTCTTC CASSYSGQGYEQFF
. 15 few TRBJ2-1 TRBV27 TGTGCCAGCAGGATCTCAGGGAACCCCTACAATGAGCAGTTCTTC CASRISGNPYNEQFF
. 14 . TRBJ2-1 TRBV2 TGTGCCAGCAGGGAGTGGAGCACCTCCAATGAGCAGTTCTTC CASREWSTSNEQFF
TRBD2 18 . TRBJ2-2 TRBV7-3 TGTGCCAGCAGCTTAAAGGCTAGCGGGGGATCAAACGCCGGGGAGCTGTTTTTT CASSLKASGGSNAGELFF
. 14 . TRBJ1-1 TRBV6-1 TGTGCCAGCAGTTTCCAGGGGTTACGAACTGAAGCTTTCTTT CASSFQGLRTEAFF
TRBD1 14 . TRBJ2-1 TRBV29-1 TGCAGCGTTGACTCGGGACAGGTCAACAATGAGCAGTTCTTC CSVDSGQVNNEQFF